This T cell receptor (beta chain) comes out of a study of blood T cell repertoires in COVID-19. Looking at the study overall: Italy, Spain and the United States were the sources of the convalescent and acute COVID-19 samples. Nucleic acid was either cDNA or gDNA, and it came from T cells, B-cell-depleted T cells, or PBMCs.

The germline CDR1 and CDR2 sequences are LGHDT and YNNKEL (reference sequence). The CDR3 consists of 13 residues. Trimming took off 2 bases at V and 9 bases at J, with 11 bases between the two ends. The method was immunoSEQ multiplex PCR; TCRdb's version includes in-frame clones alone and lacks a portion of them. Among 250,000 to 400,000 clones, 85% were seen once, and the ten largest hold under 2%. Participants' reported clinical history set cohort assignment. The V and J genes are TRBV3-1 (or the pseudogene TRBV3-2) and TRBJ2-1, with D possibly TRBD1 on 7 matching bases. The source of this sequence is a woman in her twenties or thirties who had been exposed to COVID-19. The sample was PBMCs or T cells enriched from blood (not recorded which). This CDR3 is CASSQSQGGEQFF. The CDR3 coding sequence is TGTGCCAGCAGCCAATCCCAGGGGGGTGAGCAGTTCTTC.